What follows is one TCR beta chain and its context. Generated by immunoSEQ multiplex PCR, the TCRdb table keeps only in-frame clones and is missing some. The sample carries 70,000 to 100,000 clones, about 90% recorded once. These data belong to a study of radiotherapy plus CTLA-4 blockade in lung cancer. The germline V and J ends were trimmed by 0 bases and 10 bases, with 12 bases remaining between them. The CDR3 runs to 13 residues. Germline V gives CDR1 WNHNN, CDR2 SYGVQD (reference sequence). The TCR comes from a human donor with non-small cell lung cancer who had a partial response to radiotherapy plus ipilimumab. Here the sequenced sample was peripheral blood, taken from a patient treated with radiotherapy plus ipilimumab. J is TRBJ1-1 and V is TRBV10-1; D remains unclear. The CDR3 sequence is CASSESNWVAAFF. The CDR3 DNA reads as TGCGCCAGCAGTGAGTCGAATTGGGTAGCAGCTTTCTTT.